The 32 T cell receptor beta chains below were found in one sample sequenced in a study of CD8+ T cells in alopecia areata. Treatment defined: oral pan-JAK inhibitor, 5-10 mg twice daily. Investigators isolated RNA and reverse transcribed it into cDNA to act as the sequencing template. Sequencing was performed with immunoSEQ multiplex PCR; in TCRdb, only in-frame clones are kept and a portion is missing. The sample contains around 120,000 clones, 58% of which appear only once. Sequences were derived from CD8+ T cells sorted from blood, sampled at week 4, from a patient treated with tofacitinib. The origin of the receptors is a human donor with alopecia areata.

The CDR3 DNA sequence: TGTGCCAGCAGTTACGGTCACCCGGACAGGGGCGGATTGAACACTGAAGCTTTCTTT. It is translated as CASSYGHPDRGGLNTEAFF. The V call is TRBV27, the J call TRBJ1-1; 9 nucleotides agree with TRBD1. CDR3 length equals 19 residues. Germline CDR1 MNHEY, CDR2 SMNVEV (reference sequence). The V gene end was trimmed by 4 bases and the J gene end by 0 bases; junction bases not matched to a gene: 15.

The rearrangement uses TRBV29-1 and TRBJ2-1, with 11 bases that match TRBD2. There are 14 residues in the CDR3. V dropped 8 bases and J dropped 10; count of bases not matched to a gene: 13. The germline V gene encodes CDR1 SQVTM and CDR2 ANQGSEA. CDR3 sequence (DNA): TGCAGCTACTCCGGGACTAGCGGATGGGGAGAGCAGTTCTTC. Its protein is CSYSGTSGWGEQFF.

The V and J genes are TRBV30 and TRBJ2-1; 7 bases are a match to TRBD2. Germline trimming cut 4 bases from V and 0 bases from J; bases unmatched to any gene: 9. The CDR3 consists of 16 residues. Germline V gene data show CDR1 as GTSNPN and CDR2 as SVGIG (reference sequence). In nucleotides, the CDR3 is TGTGCCTGGAACCAACGGGAGGACTACTCCTACAATGAGCAGTTCTTC. This translates into CAWNQREDYSYNEQFF.

This clone turned up a few times. This chain joins TRBV15 and TRBJ2-3; possible D gene TRBD1, 6 bases. The germline V and J ends were trimmed by 3 bases and 2 bases, with 12 bases remaining between them. Germline CDR1 reads LNHNV; CDR2 reads YYDKDF (reference sequence). The CDR3 totals 15 residues. CDR3 coding DNA: TGTGCCACCAGCAGTCGGGACACGGCCACAGATACGCAGTATTTT. Its protein product is CATSSRDTATDTQYF.

This clone was observed a single time. The chain joins TRBV28 to TRBJ2-1; 9 bases are shared with TRBD1. V lost 4 bases, J lost 5 bases, and 6 bases stayed unmatched. Germline CDR1 is MDHEN and CDR2 is SYDVKM. The CDR3 is 15 residues long. This chain's CDR3 is CASSWDRETHNEQFF. CDR3 sequence (DNA): TGTGCCAGCAGTTGGGACAGGGAAACGCACAATGAGCAGTTCTTC.

Notes on this clone: At one end the junction does not follow the germline gene, possibly because of a read error. V usage is TRBV30 and J usage is TRBJ2-6; maybe TRBD1 (6 bases). Per germline, CDR1 GTSNPN and CDR2 SVGIG (reference sequence). The length of the CDR3 is 17 residues. CDR3 protein: CAWIFRTASSGTNVLTF. In nucleotides, the CDR3 is TGTGCCTGGATTTTTAGGACAGCCAGCTCTGGGACCAACGTCCTGACTTTC. Drawing the rest from reference TRBV30 and TRBJ2-6, the complete variable domain is SQTIHQWPATLVQPVGSPLSLECTVEGTSNPNLYWYRQAAGRGLQLLFYSVGIGQISSEVPQNLSASRPQDRQFILSSKKLLLSDSGFYLCAWIFRTASSGTNVLTFGAGSRLTVL.

This clone was seen only a few times. This sequence joins TRBV27 and TRBJ1-1, with D hard to call. CDR3 length equals 14 residues. Trimming took 2 bases from V and 5 from J, leaving 12 bases between them. CDR1 is MNHEY, CDR2 SMNVEV, per germline (reference sequence). CDR3 sequence: CASSLIGRWTEAFF. The CDR3 coding sequence is TGTGCCAGCAGTTTAATAGGGAGGTGGACTGAAGCTTTCTTT.

The V and J genes are TRBV29-1 and TRBJ1-2; perhaps TRBD1 as D (6 bases). The CDR3 has 11 amino acids. The V end was cut by 5 bases, the J end by 2 bases, with 6 bases between. Germline V gene sequence: CDR1 SQVTM, CDR2 ANQGSEA. CDR3 DNA sequence: TGCAGCGTTACAGGGAACTATGGCTACACCTTC. As protein: CSVTGNYGYTF. Complete variable domain (other parts from reference TRBV29-1 and TRBJ1-2): SAVISQKPSRDICQRGTSLTIQCQVDSQVTMMFWYRQQPGQSLTLIATANQGSEATYESGFVIDKFPISRPNLTFSTLTVSNMSPEDSSIYLCSVTGNYGYTFGSGTRLTVV.

V and J are TRBV5-1 and TRBJ2-1; weak D call: TRBD1 (5 bases). The germline CDR1 and CDR2 sequences are SGHRS and YFSETQ. CDR3 length: 11 amino acids. The V and J ends lost 2 bases and 12 bases respectively, with 9 bases between them. As DNA, the CDR3 is TGCGCCAGCAGCTTAGGGGCGGTGCAGTTCTTC. Its translation is CASSLGAVQFF.

The chain is built from TRBV25-1 and TRBJ2-3; D not certain. The CDR3 has 17 amino acids. V was trimmed by 1 base and J by 2 bases, leaving 16 bases between them. Per the germline V gene, CDR1 is MGHDK and CDR2 is SYGVNS. DNA of the CDR3: TGTGCCAGCAGTGAATGGTACCCGGGCTCCAACACAGATACGCAGTATTTT. Translated: CASSEWYPGSNTDTQYF.

The V gene is TRBV11-2, the J gene TRBJ2-7; a weak D match, TRBD2 (6 bases). Per germline, CDR1 SGHAT and CDR2 FQNNGV. V was cut by 5 bases and J by 1 base, with 15 bases left in between. CDR3 size: 15 residues. CDR3 nucleotides: TGTGCCAGCAGCCAGACTAGTGCCCCGTCCTACGAGCAGTACTTC. It yields the protein CASSQTSAPSYEQYF. Filled out from reference TRBV11-2 and TRBJ2-7, the complete variable domain reads EAGVAQSPRYKIIEKRQSVAFWCNPISGHATLYWYQQILGQGPKLLIQFQNNGVVDDSQLPKDRFSAERLKGVDSTLKIQPAKLEDSAVYLCASSQTSAPSYEQYFGPGTRLTVT.

The chain is built from TRBV27 and TRBJ1-1, with D possibly TRBD1 on 5 matching bases. There are 16 residues in the CDR3. V gave up 3 bases and J gave up 1 base, with 15 bases separating them. The germline V gene encodes CDR1 MNHEY and CDR2 SMNVEV (reference sequence). The DNA of the CDR3 is TGTGCCAGCAGTTTGAGCAGGGACTTCCGGAACACTGAAGCTTTCTTT. Translation gives CASSLSRDFRNTEAFF.

This clone has more than one count but fewer than ten. The CDR3 sequence: CASSLELRTWNTEAFF. The CDR3 DNA sequence: TGTGCCAGCAGCTTGGAGCTAAGAACTTGGAACACTGAAGCTTTCTTT. The chain links TRBV5-6 to TRBJ1-1; D unclear. The CDR3 runs to 16 residues. Germline V gives CDR1 SGHDT, CDR2 YYEEEE. The germline V and J ends were trimmed by 0 bases and 1 base, with 13 bases remaining between them.

This clone occurred a few times. In DNA form, the CDR3 reads TGTGCTTTGGGAGAGAGGCTGGGGAATTCACCCCTCCACTTT. The encoded protein is CALGERLGNSPLHF. The chain joins TRBV30 to TRBJ1-6; D is unresolved. The CDR3 loop spans 14 amino acids. The V gene's germline CDR1 is GTSNPN and CDR2 SVGIG (reference sequence). Together with reference TRBV30 and TRBJ1-6, the CDR3 gives the full variable domain: SQTIHQWPATLVQPVGSPLSLECTVEGTSNPNLYWYRQAAGRGLQLLFYSVGIGQISSEVPQNLSASRPQDRQFILSSKKLLLSDSGFYLCALGERLGNSPLHFGNGTRLTVT.

This clone was observed a few times. The chain carries TRBV30 and TRBJ1-2; 10 positions match TRBD1. The trim removed 3 bases at V and 6 bases at J, leaving 4 bases unmatched. The CDR3 is 13 amino acids. CDR1 is GTSNPN and CDR2 is SVGIG in the germline V gene (reference sequence). The DNA for the CDR3 is TGTGCCTGGAGGGCGACAGGGGGCAATGGCTACACCTTC. This translates into CAWRATGGNGYTF. The complete variable domain, with remaining parts taken from reference TRBV30 and TRBJ1-2, reads SQTIHQWPATLVQPVGSPLSLECTVEGTSNPNLYWYRQAAGRGLQLLFYSVGIGQISSEVPQNLSASRPQDRQFILSSKKLLLSDSGFYLCAWRATGGNGYTFGSGTRLTVV.

This clone was found a few times. This chain joins TRBV9 and TRBJ2-2; 11 bases agree with TRBD2. V dropped 0 bases and J dropped 7; count of bases not matched to a gene: 14. Germline lookup yields CDR1 SGDLS and CDR2 YYNGEE. The length of the CDR3 is 19 residues. Written as DNA, the CDR3 is TGTGCCAGCAGCGTAGAGAAGGGGCTCGGACTAGCGGGTGGCGGGGAGCTGTTTTTT. This gives the protein CASSVEKGLGLAGGGELFF.

This chain connects TRBV30 to TRBJ1-1, with D unclear. Trimming cost V 0 bases and J 1 base, with 3 bases left between them. Germline V lookup: CDR1 GTSNPN, CDR2 SVGIG (reference sequence). This CDR3 contains 12 residues. CDR3: CAWSVTNTEAFF. The CDR3 DNA follows: TGTGCCTGGAGTGTCACGAACACTGAAGCTTTCTTT.

The J gene is TRBJ2-5, the V gene TRBV4-1; TRBD2 might be the D (5 bases). The CDR3 covers 12 residues. Germline V CDR1 and CDR2: MGHRA, YSYEKL. Deletions cut 1 base from V and 6 bases from J, with 6 bases between. The CDR3 here is CASSQGGKTQYF. The CDR3 DNA reads TGCGCCAGCAGCCAAGGAGGGAAGACCCAGTACTTC.

The chain is built from TRBV4-2 and TRBJ2-5; D is undetermined. CDR1 LGHNA and CDR2 YNFKEQ come from the germline V gene. The CDR3 sequence is 14 residues long. V shed 0 bases and J shed 4 bases, with 9 bases lying between them. CDR3 region: CASSQERFGETQYF. In nucleotides, the CDR3 is TGTGCCAGCAGCCAAGAAAGGTTTGGAGAGACCCAGTACTTC.

The chain couples TRBV2 to TRBJ2-5; 8 positions match TRBD2. This CDR3 spans 14 amino acids. Per germline, CDR1 SNHLY and CDR2 FYNNEI. V lost 6 bases to trimming and J lost 4 bases; unmatched junction nucleotides: 7. The CDR3 DNA follows: TGTGCCAGCAGCTTCGGGGGGGGAGGAGAGACCCAGTACTTC. Protein product: CASSFGGGGETQYF.

This clone was detected a few times. The chain carries TRBV29-1 and TRBJ2-5; TRBD2 might be the D (5 bases). V shed 2 bases and J shed 7 bases, with 14 bases lying between them. The CDR3 spans 13 residues. Germline values: CDR1 SQVTM, CDR2 ANQGSEA. CDR3 sequence: CSVELLYEGTQYF. In DNA, the CDR3 is TGCAGCGTTGAACTGCTGTATGAGGGGACCCAGTACTTC.

CDR3 DNA sequence: TGTGCCTGGATAGCGGGACAGGGATACACTGAAGCTTTCTTT. Residues: CAWIAGQGYTEAFF. V and J are TRBV30 and TRBJ1-1; 9 nucleotides align to TRBD1. With V trimmed by 4 bases and J by 3 bases, 6 bases remained unmatched. Per the germline V gene, CDR1 is GTSNPN and CDR2 is SVGIG (reference sequence). This CDR3 comprises 14 residues.

The chain combines TRBV30 with TRBJ2-2; D call uncertain. With 5 bases removed from V and 2 bases from J, the gap between germline ends came to 6 bases. This CDR3 spans 12 amino acids. In germline, CDR1 is GTSNPN, CDR2 SVGIG (reference sequence). In DNA, the CDR3 is TGTGCCTGGGATCTTAACACCGGGGAGCTGTTTTTT. Amino acids: CAWDLNTGELFF.

This chain uses TRBV12-5 with TRBJ1-2; D perhaps matches TRBD1 (6 bases). CDR1 is LGHNT, CDR2 FRNRAP, per germline. The V and J ends lost 3 bases and 2 bases respectively, with 10 bases between them. The CDR3 loop spans 14 amino acids. This CDR3 reads CASGLQGSNYGYTF. The DNA for the CDR3 is TGTGCTAGTGGTTTACAGGGATCCAACTATGGCTACACCTTC.

This chain uses TRBV30 with TRBJ2-1; D is perhaps TRBD2 (6 bases). The ends were cut back, 5 bases at V and 7 bases at J, with 18 bases in the middle. The germline V gene has CDR1 GTSNPN and CDR2 SVGIG (reference sequence). CDR3 length: 14 amino acids. The CDR3 DNA sequence: TGTGCCTGGCTTGGTCCGGGACTCAAGAATGAGCAGTTCTTC. Translating it yields CAWLGPGLKNEQFF.

The chain couples TRBV9 to TRBJ2-1; the match to TRBD2 covers 7 bases. CDR3 length: 14 amino acids. V shed 4 bases and J 9 bases; nucleotides not matched to a gene: 10. From germline, CDR1 is SGDLS and CDR2 YYNGEE. The CDR3: CASSPRAGVVEQFF. CDR3 nucleotides: TGTGCCAGCAGCCCTCGGGCGGGGGTTGTTGAGCAGTTCTTC.

The chain uses TRBV11-3 and TRBJ2-5, with D unclear. Trimming shortened V by 11 bases and J by 1 base, and 14 bases separated the two germline ends. The length of the CDR3 is 13 residues. CDR1 SGHNT and CDR2 YENEEA come from the germline V gene. CDR3 loop: CASIRVGQETQYF. In DNA, the CDR3 is TGTGCCTCCATACGAGTGGGCCAAGAGACCCAGTACTTC.

This CDR3 is CASSLGEGGETQYF. The CDR3 region has the DNA TGTGCCAGCAGCTTAGGGGAAGGAGGGGAGACCCAGTACTTC. The rearrangement links TRBV5-6 to TRBJ2-5, with a weak D call TRBD2 (6 bases). Germline CDR1 SGHDT, CDR2 YYEEEE. Trimming shortened V by 2 bases and J by 5 bases, and 13 bases separated the two germline ends. The length of the CDR3 is 14 residues.

This clone occurred a few times. The CDR3 reads CASTWGGANVLTF. The CDR3 nucleotides read TGTGCCAGCACCTGGGGTGGGGCCAACGTCCTGACTTTC. The rearrangement links TRBV7-9 to TRBJ2-6; the D is unclear. The CDR3 sequence is 13 residues long. The V gene lost 7 bases and the J gene lost 3 bases, with 7 bases spanning the gap. Per the germline V gene, CDR1 is SEHNR and CDR2 is FQNEAQ (reference sequence).

This chain uses TRBV2 with TRBJ1-1; 7 bases align to TRBD1. Trimming at V came to 8 bases and at J to 7 bases, leaving 1 base not matched to a gene. The CDR3 length is 10 residues. Germline values: CDR1 SNHLY, CDR2 FYNNEI. The DNA of the CDR3 is TGTGCCAGCGGGACAGATGAAGCTTTCTTT. Translated, it gives CASGTDEAFF.

The V and J genes are TRBV29-1 and TRBJ2-2; TRBD1 matches at 11 bases. The junction had 6 bases not matched to a gene; V was cut back by 8 bases and J by 7 bases. CDR1 SQVTM and CDR2 ANQGSEA come from the germline V gene. The CDR3 totals 13 residues. The CDR3 nucleotides are TGCAGCACCCGGACAGGGGGCGGCGGGGAGCTGTTTTTT. Translating gives CSTRTGGGGELFF.

The CDR3, as DNA: TGCAGCGTTCTCCCCAGGATGAACACTGAAGCTTTCTTT. Translated, it gives CSVLPRMNTEAFF. The V and J genes are TRBV29-1 and TRBJ1-1, with D uncertain. V was trimmed by 5 bases and J by 0 bases, leaving 10 bases between them. The CDR3 contains 13 residues. Germline assignment: CDR1 SQVTM and CDR2 ANQGSEA.